This T cell receptor beta chain was captured in a study of blood T cell repertoires in COVID-19. Overall study context: Whether acute or convalescent, the COVID-19 samples came from the United States, Italy and Spain. PBMCs, B-cell-depleted T cells, or T cells provided the cDNA or gDNA that made up the material.

This CDR3 contains 19 residues. The ends were cut back, 6 bases at V and 0 bases at J, with 21 bases in the middle. The germline V gene has CDR1 KGHSH and CDR2 LQKENI. Per the study methods: Nucleated cell number was recorded as an estimate derived from reference gene primer amplification. TCRdb keeps only in-frame clones here, not all; method: immunoSEQ multiplex PCR. Clone size and V and J calls were adopted from that table, with D and trimming inferred from the DNA. This sample has 130,000 or so clones, with about 90% found just once. The specimen was peripheral blood. The rearrangement joins TRBV18 to TRBJ1-6, with D perhaps matching TRBD1 (6 bases). The clonotype originates from a man aged 55 to 70 with active or convalescent COVID-19. CDR3 sequence reads: CASSAAGVGLRSYNSPLHF. In DNA form, the CDR3 reads TGTGCCAGCTCCGCGGCAGGGGTTGGATTGCGCTCCTATAATTCACCCCTCCACTTT.